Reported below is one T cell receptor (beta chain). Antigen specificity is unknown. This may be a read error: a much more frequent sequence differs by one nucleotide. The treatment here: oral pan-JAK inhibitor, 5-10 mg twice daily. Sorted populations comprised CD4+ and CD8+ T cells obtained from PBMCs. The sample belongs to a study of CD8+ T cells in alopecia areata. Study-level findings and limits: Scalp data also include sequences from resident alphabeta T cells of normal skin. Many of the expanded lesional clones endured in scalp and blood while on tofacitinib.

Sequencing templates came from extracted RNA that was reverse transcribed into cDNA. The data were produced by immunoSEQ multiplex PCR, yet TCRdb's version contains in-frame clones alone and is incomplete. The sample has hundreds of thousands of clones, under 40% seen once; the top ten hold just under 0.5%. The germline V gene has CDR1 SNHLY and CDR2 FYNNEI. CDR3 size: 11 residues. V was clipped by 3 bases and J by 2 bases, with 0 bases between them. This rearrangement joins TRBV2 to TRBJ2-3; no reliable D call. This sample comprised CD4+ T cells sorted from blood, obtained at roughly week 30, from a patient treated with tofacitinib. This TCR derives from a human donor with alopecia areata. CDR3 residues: CASSDTDTQYF. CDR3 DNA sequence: TGTGCCAGCAGTGACACAGATACGCAGTATTTT.